Following are 5 T cell receptor beta chains from one sample sequenced in a study of blood T cell repertoires in COVID-19. The protocol was immunoSEQ multiplex PCR, while the TCRdb copy is restricted to in-frame clones and leaves out a portion. The sample holds 400,000 to 500,000 clones, over 75% seen once. The sample comprised PBMCs or T cells enriched from blood (not recorded which). The source of these receptors is a young woman who had been exposed to COVID-19.

The chain links TRBV18 to TRBJ2-2; tentatively, D is TRBD1 (6 bases). This CDR3 spans 15 amino acids. Germline V gene sequence: CDR1 KGHSH, CDR2 LQKENI. V lost 5 bases and J lost 3, with 13 bases in between. CDR3 bases: TGTGCCAGCTCAGTGGGGGCTCAGGACACCGGGGAGCTGTTTTTT. Translation: CASSVGAQDTGELFF.

V is TRBV4-1 and J is TRBJ2-1; 10 nucleotides agree with TRBD2. After removal of 0 bases from V and 6 bases from J, the junction contained 8 bases not matched to a gene. This CDR3 contains 17 residues. Germline loops: CDR1 MGHRA, CDR2 YSYEKL. For the CDR3, the DNA is TGCGCCAGCAGCCAAGAAGTAATTGGACTAGCGGTCAATGAGCAGTTCTTC. This translates into CASSQEVIGLAVNEQFF.

The chain recombines TRBV10-1 with TRBJ2-7; D is perhaps TRBD1 (7 bases). Germline CDR1 is WNHNN and CDR2 is SYGVQD (reference sequence). CDR3 length equals 15 residues. Between the trimmed V and J ends, which lost 3 bases and 3 bases, there was a span of 15 bases. The CDR3 loop reads CASSDSGGGSYEQYF. CDR3 nucleotides: TGCGCCAGCAGTGATTCAGGGGGAGGTAGCTACGAGCAGTACTTC.

This clone was observed once. The rearrangement joins TRBV2 to TRBJ2-7; 7 bases are shared with TRBD1. In germline, CDR1 is SNHLY, CDR2 FYNNEI. CDR3 length equals 16 residues. The V segment lost 7 bases and the J segment 5 bases; nucleotides outside the gene matches: 17. The CDR3: CASTQGGRGILDEQYF. CDR3 DNA: TGTGCCAGCACCCAAGGGGGCAGGGGGATTCTCGACGAGCAGTACTTC.

The chain recombines TRBV27 with TRBJ2-7; 10 bases fit TRBD2. The CDR3 has 18 amino acids. The V and J ends lost 2 bases and 2 bases, in that order; junction bases with no gene match: 12. Germline V gives CDR1 MNHEY, CDR2 SMNVEV (reference sequence). CDR3 region: CASSLVAPGLAAAYEQYF. The CDR3, as DNA: TGTGCCAGCAGTTTAGTGGCACCAGGACTAGCGGCAGCCTACGAGCAGTACTTC.